Below, 3 T cell receptor beta chains from the same sample are listed, as sequenced in a study of shared clonotypes between healthy human individuals. The data were produced by immunoSEQ multiplex PCR, yet TCRdb's version contains in-frame clones alone and is incomplete. Of about 480,000 clones listed, about four fifths were seen once; the top ten hold over 10%. Source material: PBMCs. The receptor source for this set is a woman between 40 and 55 years old in good health. Some clones in this sample may be carry-over from other donors' samples.

V gene TRBV4-2 combines with J gene TRBJ2-6; weak D call: TRBD1 (6 bases). V was shortened by 1 base and J by 1 base, with 8 bases between the two germline ends. CDR1 and CDR2 (germline): LGHNA, YNFKEQ. The CDR3 is 16 amino acids. The CDR3 bases are TGTGCCAGCAGCCAAGGTACAGGGTCTGGGGCCAACGTCCTGACTTTC. Translating it yields CASSQGTGSGANVLTF.

This clone was counted a few times. This sequence joins TRBV7-3 and TRBJ2-3; 14 bases are shared with TRBD2. Germline V gene data show CDR1 as SGHTA and CDR2 as FQGTGA. The V and J ends lost 5 bases and 6 bases, in that order; junction bases with no gene match: 7. The CDR3 length is 16 residues. This CDR3 reads CASSRTGLAGADTQYF. CDR3 sequence (DNA): TGTGCCAGCAGCCGGACGGGACTAGCGGGAGCGGATACGCAGTATTTT.

This chain joins TRBV6-4 and TRBJ1-2; D perhaps matches TRBD1 (6 bases). Trimming shortened V by 3 bases and J by 3 bases, and 8 bases separated the two germline ends. Germline CDR1 MRHNA, CDR2 SNTAGT. The CDR3 extends over 13 amino acids. The CDR3 loop reads CASSERGDYGYTF. The CDR3, as DNA: TGTGCCAGCAGTGAAAGGGGGGACTATGGCTACACCTTC.